This TCR beta chain was sequenced in a study of cytomegalovirus exposure and HLA in healthy donors. For the study at large: Approximately 81% of 398 genotyped donors fell in the Caucasian-associated ancestry cluster. Study results and limitations: In an earlier analysis, most TCR beta V segments were productive about 87% or about 30% of the time. Researchers catalogued about 160 TCR beta chains as cytomegalovirus-associated.

A note on this clone: The antigen is undetermined.

PCR involved 60 Vbeta and 13 Jbeta primers. TCRdb's copy holds only in-frame clones and misses some; the assay was immunoSEQ multiplex PCR. The table shows more than 85,000 clones, with around four fifths occurring only once. The study sampled nominally healthy donors, though unrecorded immune exposures were likely. This TCR was recovered from a woman between 40 and 50 years old in good health and CMV-seropositive. The sequenced material came from PBMCs.

This CDR3 is CASSREFYYEQYF. CDR3 bases: TGCGCCAGCAGCCGGGAGTTCTACTACGAGCAGTACTTC. The chain employs TRBV4-1 and TRBJ2-7, with D perhaps TRBD2 (5 bases). V was shortened by 4 bases and J by 3 bases, with 10 bases between the two germline ends. Germline CDR1 reads MGHRA; CDR2 reads YSYEKL. This CDR3 comprises 13 residues.